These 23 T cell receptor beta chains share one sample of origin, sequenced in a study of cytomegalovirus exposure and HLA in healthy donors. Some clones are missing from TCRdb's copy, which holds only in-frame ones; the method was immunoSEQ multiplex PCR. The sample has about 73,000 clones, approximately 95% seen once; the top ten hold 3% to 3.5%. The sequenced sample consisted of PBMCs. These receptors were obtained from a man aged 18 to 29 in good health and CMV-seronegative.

The CDR3 is CASSGPGQNQPQHF. The CDR3 nucleotides are TGCGCCAGCAGTGGACCGGGACAGAATCAGCCCCAGCATTTT. The chain has TRBV10-1 and TRBJ1-5; TRBD1 agrees at 7 bases. V was clipped by 4 bases and J by 4 bases; unmatched bases: 4. The CDR3 runs to 14 residues. Germline CDR1 WNHNN, CDR2 SYGVQD (reference sequence).

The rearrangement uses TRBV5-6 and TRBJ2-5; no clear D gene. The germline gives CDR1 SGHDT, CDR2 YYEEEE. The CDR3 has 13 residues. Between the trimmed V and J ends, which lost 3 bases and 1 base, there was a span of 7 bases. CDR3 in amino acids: CASSWAGQETQYF. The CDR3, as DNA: TGTGCCAGCAGCTGGGCTGGCCAAGAGACCCAGTACTTC.

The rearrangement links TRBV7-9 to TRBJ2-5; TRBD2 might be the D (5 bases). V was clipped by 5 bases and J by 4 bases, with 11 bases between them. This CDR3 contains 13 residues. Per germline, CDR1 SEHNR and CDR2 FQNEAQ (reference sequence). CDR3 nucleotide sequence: TGTGCCAGCAGCGCTAGCCGAGGAGAGACCCAGTACTTC. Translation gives CASSASRGETQYF.

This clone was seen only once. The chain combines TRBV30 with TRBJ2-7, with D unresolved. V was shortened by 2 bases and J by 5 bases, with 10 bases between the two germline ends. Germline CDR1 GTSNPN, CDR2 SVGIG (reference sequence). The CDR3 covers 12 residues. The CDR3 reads CAWSRGIHEQYF. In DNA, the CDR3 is TGTGCCTGGAGTCGAGGTATACACGAGCAGTACTTC.

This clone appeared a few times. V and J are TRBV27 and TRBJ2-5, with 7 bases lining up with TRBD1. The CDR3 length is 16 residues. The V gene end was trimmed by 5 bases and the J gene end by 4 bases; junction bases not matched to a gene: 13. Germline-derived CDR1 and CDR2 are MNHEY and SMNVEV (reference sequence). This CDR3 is CASSPSRQGVGETQYF. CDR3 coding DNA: TGTGCCAGCAGTCCTAGTCGACAGGGCGTAGGAGAGACCCAGTACTTC.

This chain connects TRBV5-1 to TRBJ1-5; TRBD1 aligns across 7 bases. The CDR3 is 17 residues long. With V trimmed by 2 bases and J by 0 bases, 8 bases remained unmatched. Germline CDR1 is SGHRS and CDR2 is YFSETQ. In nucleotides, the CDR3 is TGCGCCAGCAGCTTTCAGGGGGTGAAATATAGCAATCAGCCCCAGCATTTT. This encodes CASSFQGVKYSNQPQHF.

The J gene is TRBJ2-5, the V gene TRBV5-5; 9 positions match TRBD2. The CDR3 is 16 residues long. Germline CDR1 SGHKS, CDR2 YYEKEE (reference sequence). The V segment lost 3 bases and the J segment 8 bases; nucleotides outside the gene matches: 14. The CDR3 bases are TGTGCCAGCAGCTCCAGCGGGGGGAAACCCGAGGGAACCCAGTACTTC. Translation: CASSSSGGKPEGTQYF.

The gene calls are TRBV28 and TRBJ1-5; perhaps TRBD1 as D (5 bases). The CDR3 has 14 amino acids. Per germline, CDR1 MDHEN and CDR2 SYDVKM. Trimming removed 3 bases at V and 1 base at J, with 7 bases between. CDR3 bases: TGTGCCAGCAGTTTGCGGGGGAGCAATCAGCCCCAGCATTTT. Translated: CASSLRGSNQPQHF.

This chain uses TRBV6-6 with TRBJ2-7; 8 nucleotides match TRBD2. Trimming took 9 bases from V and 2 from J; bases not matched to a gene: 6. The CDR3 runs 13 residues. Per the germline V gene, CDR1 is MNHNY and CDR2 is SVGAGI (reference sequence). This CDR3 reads CASGEGLAYEQYF. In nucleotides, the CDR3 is TGTGCCAGTGGGGAGGGACTAGCCTACGAGCAGTACTTC.

The CDR3 nucleotides are TGTGCCAGCAGCCCACAGGGGACTAATGAAAAACTGTTTTTT. This sequence encodes CASSPQGTNEKLFF. The chain joins TRBV28 to TRBJ1-4; 7 positions match TRBD1. Germline V gene lookup returns CDR1 MDHEN and CDR2 SYDVKM. The V gene end was trimmed by 6 bases and the J gene end by 2 bases; junction bases not matched to a gene: 3. The CDR3 is made up of 14 amino acids.

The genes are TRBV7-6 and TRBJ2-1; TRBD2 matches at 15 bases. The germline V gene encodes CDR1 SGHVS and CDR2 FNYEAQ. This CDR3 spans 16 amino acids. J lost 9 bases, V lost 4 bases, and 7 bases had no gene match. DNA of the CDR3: TGTGCCAGCAGCTCCGGACTAGCGGGGGGGCTCGGTGAGCAGTTCTTC. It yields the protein CASSSGLAGGLGEQFF.

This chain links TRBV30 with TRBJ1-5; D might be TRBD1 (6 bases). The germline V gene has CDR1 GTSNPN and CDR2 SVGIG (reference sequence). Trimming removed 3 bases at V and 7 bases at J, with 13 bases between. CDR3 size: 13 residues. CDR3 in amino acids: CAWSWGGQQPQHF. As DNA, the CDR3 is TGTGCCTGGAGCTGGGGGGGGCAACAGCCCCAGCATTTT.

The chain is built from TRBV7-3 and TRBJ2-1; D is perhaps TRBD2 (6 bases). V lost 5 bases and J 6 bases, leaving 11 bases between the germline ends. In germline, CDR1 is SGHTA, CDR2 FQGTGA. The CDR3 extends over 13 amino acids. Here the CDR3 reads CASSGRTSNEQFF. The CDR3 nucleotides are TGTGCCAGCAGCGGGAGGACCTCCAATGAGCAGTTCTTC.

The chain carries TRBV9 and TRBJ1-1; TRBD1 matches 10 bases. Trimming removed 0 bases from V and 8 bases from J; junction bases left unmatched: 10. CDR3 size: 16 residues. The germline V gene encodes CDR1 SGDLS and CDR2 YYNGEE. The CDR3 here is CASSVGTGGTRGEAFF. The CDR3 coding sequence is TGTGCCAGCAGCGTAGGGACAGGGGGAACCCGCGGGGAAGCTTTCTTT.

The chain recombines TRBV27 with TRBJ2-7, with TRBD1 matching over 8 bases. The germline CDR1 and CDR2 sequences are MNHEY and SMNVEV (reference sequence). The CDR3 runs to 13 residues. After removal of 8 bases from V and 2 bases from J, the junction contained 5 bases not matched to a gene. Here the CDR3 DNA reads TGTGCCAGCGGAGTGACAGGGGCCTACGAGCAGTACTTC. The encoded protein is CASGVTGAYEQYF.

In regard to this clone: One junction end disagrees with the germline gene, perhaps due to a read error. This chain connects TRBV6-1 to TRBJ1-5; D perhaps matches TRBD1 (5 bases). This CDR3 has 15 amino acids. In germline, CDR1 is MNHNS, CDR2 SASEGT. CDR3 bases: TGTGCCAGCAGAGAAGACAGACCTAGCAATCAGCCCCAGCATTTT. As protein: CASREDRPSNQPQHF.

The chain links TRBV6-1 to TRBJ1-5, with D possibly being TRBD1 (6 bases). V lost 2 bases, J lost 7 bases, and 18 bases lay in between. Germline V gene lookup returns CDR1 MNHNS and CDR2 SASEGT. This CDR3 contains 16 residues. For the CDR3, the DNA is TGTGCCAGCAGTGAAAGTAGTGGGGGCGCGAGGCAGCCCCAGCATTTT. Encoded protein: CASSESSGGARQPQHF.

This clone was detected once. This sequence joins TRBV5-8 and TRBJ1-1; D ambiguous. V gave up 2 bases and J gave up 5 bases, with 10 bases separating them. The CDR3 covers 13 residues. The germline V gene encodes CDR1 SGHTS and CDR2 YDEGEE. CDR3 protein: CASSLEWRTEAFF. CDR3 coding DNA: TGTGCCAGCAGCTTAGAATGGAGAACTGAAGCTTTCTTT.

The CDR3 here is CASSLRTVYNEQFF. CDR3 nucleotide sequence: TGTGCCAGCAGCCTCCGGACAGTTTACAATGAGCAGTTCTTC. The chain has TRBV5-4 and TRBJ2-1; TRBD1 might be the D (6 bases). CDR1 is SGHNT, CDR2 YYREEE, per germline (reference sequence). Trimming stripped 4 bases from V and 4 bases from J, with 12 bases between. The CDR3 runs 14 residues. Drawing the rest from reference TRBV5-4 and TRBJ2-1, the complete variable domain is ETGVTQSPTHLIKTRGQQVTLRCSSQSGHNTVSWYQQALGQGPQFIFQYYREEENGRGNFPPRFSGLQFPNYSSELNVNALELDDSALYLCASSLRTVYNEQFFGPGTRLTVL.

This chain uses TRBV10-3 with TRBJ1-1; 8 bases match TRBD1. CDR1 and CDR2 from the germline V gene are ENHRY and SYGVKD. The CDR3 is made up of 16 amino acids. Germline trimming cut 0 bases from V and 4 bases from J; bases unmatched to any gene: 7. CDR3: CAISESGDRGGTEAFF. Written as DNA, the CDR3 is TGTGCCATCAGTGAGTCGGGTGACAGGGGAGGCACTGAAGCTTTCTTT.

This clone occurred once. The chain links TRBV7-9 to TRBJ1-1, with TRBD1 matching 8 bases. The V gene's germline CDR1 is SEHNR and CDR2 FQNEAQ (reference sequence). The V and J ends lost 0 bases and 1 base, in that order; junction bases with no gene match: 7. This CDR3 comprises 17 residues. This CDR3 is CASSLAGGRGRNTEAFF. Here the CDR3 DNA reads TGTGCCAGCAGCTTAGCCGGTGGCAGGGGGCGGAACACTGAAGCTTTCTTT. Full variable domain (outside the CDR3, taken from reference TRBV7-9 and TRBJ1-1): DTGVSQNPRHKITKRGQNVTFRCDPISEHNRLYWYRQTLGQGPEFLTYFQNEAQLEKSRLLSDRFSAERPKGSFSTLEIQRTEQGDSAMYLCASSLAGGRGRNTEAFFGQGTRLTVV.

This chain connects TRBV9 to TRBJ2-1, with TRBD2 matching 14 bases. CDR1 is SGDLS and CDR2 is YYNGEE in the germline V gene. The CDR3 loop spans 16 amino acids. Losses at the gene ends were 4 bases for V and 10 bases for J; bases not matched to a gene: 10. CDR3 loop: CASSPQGLAGAEEQFF. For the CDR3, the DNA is TGTGCCAGCAGCCCACAGGGACTAGCGGGGGCGGAGGAGCAGTTCTTC.

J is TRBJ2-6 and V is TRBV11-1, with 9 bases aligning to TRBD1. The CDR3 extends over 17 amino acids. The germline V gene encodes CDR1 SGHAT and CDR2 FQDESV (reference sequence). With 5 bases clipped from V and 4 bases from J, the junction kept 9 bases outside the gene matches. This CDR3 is CASSEGRTGAGANVLTF. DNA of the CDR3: TGTGCCAGCAGCGAAGGACGGACAGGGGCCGGGGCCAACGTCCTGACTTTC.